This paragraph covers one TCR beta chain sequence. This specimen comes from a study of blood T cell repertoires in COVID-19. Sequenced by immunoSEQ multiplex PCR; TCRdb stores in-frame clones only, minus some. In the table there are some 400,000 clones, 70% to 90% of which are singletons. The specimen was peripheral blood. The TCR originated in a woman aged 30 to 39 with COVID-19, enrolled during active disease.

The CDR3 protein is CASSERTGGTSSYNSPLHF. The CDR3, as DNA: TGTGCCAGCAGCGAGAGAACAGGGGGTACTAGCTCCTATAATTCACCCCTCCACTTT. This rearrangement joins TRBV7-8 to TRBJ1-6; TRBD1 aligns across 8 bases. Germline CDR1 is SGHVS and CDR2 is FQNEAQ. J was trimmed by 0 bases and V by 5 bases; bases with no gene match: 12. The CDR3 extends over 19 amino acids.